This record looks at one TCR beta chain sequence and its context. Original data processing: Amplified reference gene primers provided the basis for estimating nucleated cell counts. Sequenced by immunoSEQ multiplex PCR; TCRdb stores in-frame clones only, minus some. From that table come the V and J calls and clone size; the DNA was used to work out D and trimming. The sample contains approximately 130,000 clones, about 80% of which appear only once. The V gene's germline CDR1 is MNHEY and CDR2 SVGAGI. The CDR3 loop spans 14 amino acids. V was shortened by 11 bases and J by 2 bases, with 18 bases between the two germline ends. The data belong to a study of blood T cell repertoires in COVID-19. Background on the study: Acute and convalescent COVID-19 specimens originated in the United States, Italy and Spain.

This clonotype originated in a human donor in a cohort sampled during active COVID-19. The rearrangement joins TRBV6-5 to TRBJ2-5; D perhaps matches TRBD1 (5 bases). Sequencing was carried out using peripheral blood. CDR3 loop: CASSWGGSQETQYF. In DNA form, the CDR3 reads TGTGCCTCCTCTTGGGGCGGCTCACAAGAGACCCAGTACTTC.